What follows are 18 T cell receptor beta chains derived from one specimen sequenced in a study of T cells after posttransplantation cyclophosphamide. Repertoires were generated with immunoSEQ multiplex PCR, while TCRdb's copy carries only in-frame clones and drops some. In the table there are tens of thousands of clones, 86% of which are singletons. The sample comprised PBMCs. These receptors originate from a man in his fifties.

The rearrangement joins TRBV7-2 to TRBJ2-1; TRBD2 might be the D (7 bases). Germline values: CDR1 SGHTA, CDR2 FQGNSA. V was clipped by 5 bases and J by 12 bases, with 20 bases between them. CDR3 size: 14 residues. CDR3 protein: CASSLEGGVRWQFF. CDR3 coding DNA: TGTGCCAGCAGCCTAGAGGGGGGGGTTCGTTGGCAGTTCTTC.

V gene TRBV9 combines with J gene TRBJ1-2; possible D gene TRBD1, 5 bases. This CDR3 region has 15 residues. Germline V gene data show CDR1 as SGDLS and CDR2 as YYNGEE. The ends were cut back, 5 bases at V and 5 bases at J, with 19 bases in the middle. CDR3 protein: CASRADSPAGYGYTF. CDR3 sequence (DNA): TGTGCCAGCAGGGCCGACAGCCCTGCTGGGTATGGCTACACCTTC.

The V call is TRBV2, the J call TRBJ2-2; 14 nucleotides line up with TRBD2. The CDR3 covers 17 residues. After removal of 2 bases from V and 7 bases from J, the junction contained 6 bases not matched to a gene. CDR1 is SNHLY and CDR2 is FYNNEI in the germline V gene. The CDR3 is CASSEFRTSGRNGELFF. For the CDR3, the DNA is TGTGCCAGCAGTGAATTCCGGACTAGCGGGAGGAACGGGGAGCTGTTTTTT.

DNA of the CDR3: TGTGCCAGCACCCGGGACACCTCCTACGAGCAGTACTTC. It specifies CASTRDTSYEQYF. V and J are TRBV6-1 and TRBJ2-5; D may be TRBD1 (6 bases). The end of the DNA aligns better with TRBJ2-7, so the J call may be wrong. CDR3 length equals 13 residues. The V gene's germline CDR1 is MNHNS and CDR2 SASEGT.

J is TRBJ2-7 and V is TRBV28; 7 nucleotides agree with TRBD1. The junction had 8 bases not matched to a gene; V was cut back by 4 bases and J by 11 bases. The CDR3 totals 12 residues. Germline CDR1 and CDR2: MDHEN and SYDVKM. CDR3 nucleotides: TGTGCCAGCAGTTCCGGAACCGGGACAGAGTACTTC. Translated, it gives CASSSGTGTEYF.

The CDR3 region has the DNA TGCGCCAGCAGCCAAGATTGGAGGCAAGGCTACACCTTC. This translates into CASSQDWRQGYTF. The chain carries TRBV4-3 and TRBJ1-2; D is uncertain. With 0 bases removed from V and 8 bases from J, the gap between germline ends came to 10 bases. Germline loops: CDR1 LGHNA, CDR2 YSLEER. There are 13 residues in the CDR3.

This chain connects TRBV6-5 to TRBJ2-5, with 10 bases identical to TRBD2. From germline, CDR1 is MNHEY and CDR2 SVGAGI. The CDR3 is 14 amino acids. Losses at the gene ends were 5 bases for V and 1 base for J; bases not matched to a gene: 1. The CDR3 loop is CASSPSGGQETQYF. The CDR3 DNA is TGTGCCAGCAGTCCTAGCGGGGGCCAAGAGACCCAGTACTTC.

V is TRBV7-2 and J is TRBJ2-2; 7 bases are a match to TRBD1. V dropped 5 bases and J dropped 6; count of bases not matched to a gene: 9. Germline lookup yields CDR1 SGHTA and CDR2 FQGNSA. The CDR3 runs 15 residues. This CDR3 reads CASSLQTGSAGELFF. The DNA for the CDR3 is TGTGCCAGCAGCCTACAGACAGGGTCGGCCGGGGAGCTGTTTTTT.

The J gene is TRBJ1-1, the V gene TRBV5-1, with D unclear. The CDR3 totals 16 residues. Looked up from germline, CDR1 is SGHRS and CDR2 is YFSETQ. Trimming took off 1 base at V and 1 base at J, with 14 bases between the two ends. CDR3 amino acids: CASSLSGQSQNTEAFF. The CDR3 DNA sequence: TGCGCCAGCAGCTTGAGCGGCCAATCCCAGAACACTGAAGCTTTCTTT.

CDR3 in DNA: TGTGCCAGCAGCTCTAGCCACTACGAGCAGTACTTC. Residues: CASSSSHYEQYF. The V and J genes are TRBV7-2 and TRBJ2-7; possible D gene TRBD2, 5 bases. This CDR3 contains 12 residues. V lost 4 bases, J lost 3 bases, and 7 bases lay in between. Germline assignment: CDR1 SGHTA and CDR2 FQGNSA.

This clone appeared a few times. The V and J genes are TRBV10-3 and TRBJ2-1, with 7 bases identical to TRBD1. CDR1 and CDR2 from the germline V gene are ENHRY and SYGVKD. The CDR3 length is 15 residues. Trimming took 5 bases from V and 0 from J; bases not matched to a gene: 4. CDR3 residues: CAISQRQGSYNEQFF. CDR3 nucleotide sequence: TGTGCCATCAGTCAACGACAGGGCTCCTACAATGAGCAGTTCTTC.

The rearrangement links TRBV6-4 to TRBJ1-2; D unresolved. V lost 4 bases and J 4 bases, leaving 7 bases between the germline ends. CDR1 MRHNA and CDR2 SNTAGT come from the germline V gene. This CDR3 is 12 amino acids long. CDR3 sequence reads: CASSASGYGYTF. CDR3 DNA sequence: TGTGCCAGCAGTGCTAGTGGCTATGGCTACACCTTC.

J is TRBJ1-6 and V is TRBV5-1; D is ambiguous. The length of the CDR3 is 14 residues. Germline CDR1 and CDR2: SGHRS and YFSETQ. Trimming removed 6 bases at V and 9 bases at J, with 16 bases between. The CDR3 DNA sequence: TGCGCCAGCACCTACAATGAGGGTGGTTCACCCCTCCACTTT. Translation gives CASTYNEGGSPLHF.

The chain carries TRBV19 and TRBJ1-3; D is perhaps TRBD1 (5 bases). Trimming took 9 bases from V and 0 from J, leaving 15 bases between them. The CDR3 totals 15 residues. Germline lookup yields CDR1 LNHDA and CDR2 SQIVND (reference sequence). DNA for the CDR3: TGTGCCAGCATCGGGACTGCCGGCTCTGGAAACACCATATATTTT. Translation gives CASIGTAGSGNTIYF. The full variable domain, rest sourced from reference TRBV19 and TRBJ1-3, is DGGITQSPKYLFRKEGQNVTLSCEQNLNHDAMYWYRQDPGQGLRLIYYSQIVNDFQKGDIAEGYSVSREKKESFPLTVTSAQKNPTAFYLCASIGTAGSGNTIYFGEGSWLTVV.

This clone was observed a few times. The V gene is TRBV27, the J gene TRBJ1-2; D gene uncertain. CDR3 length: 13 residues. With 5 bases removed from V and 3 bases from J, the gap between germline ends came to 10 bases. Looked up from germline, CDR1 is MNHEY and CDR2 is SMNVEV (reference sequence). CDR3 in amino acids: CASSRSGHYGYTF. The CDR3 DNA sequence: TGTGCCAGCAGTCGATCTGGCCACTATGGCTACACCTTC.

V is TRBV10-3 and J is TRBJ2-1, with 8 bases fitting TRBD2. This CDR3 has 16 amino acids. V was clipped by 0 bases and J by 0 bases; unmatched bases: 1. CDR1 is ENHRY and CDR2 is SYGVKD in the germline V gene. The CDR3 reads CAISESSGDSYNEQFF. CDR3 sequence (DNA): TGTGCCATCAGTGAGTCTAGCGGGGACTCCTACAATGAGCAGTTCTTC.

This chain uses TRBV11-2 with TRBJ2-1; 7 bases map to TRBD2. The trim removed 2 bases at V and 6 bases at J, leaving 10 bases unmatched. Germline V CDR1 and CDR2: SGHAT, FQNNGV. The CDR3 has 16 amino acids. CDR3 DNA: TGTGCCAGCAGCTTAACGGCGGGAGCCTTGACCAATGAGCAGTTCTTC. Encoded protein: CASSLTAGALTNEQFF.

This chain uses TRBV15 with TRBJ2-3; D is perhaps TRBD2 (5 bases). The CDR3 has 15 amino acids. The ends were cut back, 1 base at V and 9 bases at J, with 17 bases in the middle. Per the germline V gene, CDR1 is LNHNV and CDR2 is YYDKDF (reference sequence). The CDR3 region is CATSRGAAALETQYF. The CDR3 DNA follows: TGTGCCACCAGCAGAGGGGCCGCTGCACTAGAGACGCAGTATTTT.